Listed below are T cell receptor beta chains from one sample, sequenced in a study of blood T cell repertoires in COVID-19. Generated by immunoSEQ multiplex PCR, the TCRdb table keeps only in-frame clones and is missing some. The sample lists approximately 120,000 clones, around 80% occurring once. The sequencing sample was made of peripheral blood. The receptor source for this set is a man aged 35 to 55 with active or convalescent COVID-19. Both conserved end residues are part of each CDR3. Not every row has a clone size; where given, it reads once, few, many or a size class.

J: TRBJ1-3
size: -
V: TRBV6-6
length: 15
CDR3: CASRSPSGIGNTIYF

J: TRBJ1-4
size: -
V: TRBV30
length: 14
CDR3: CAWSPRERYEKLFF

J: TRBJ2-3
size: -
V: TRBV5-1
length: 16
CDR3: CASSLEPGGVADTQYF

J: TRBJ2-3
size: -
V: TRBV2
length: 16
CDR3: CASSEGGTGVTDTQYF

J: TRBJ1-6
size: -
V: TRBV7-2
length: 15
CDR3: CASSPHGRGNSPLHF

J: TRBJ2-5
size: once
V: TRBV30
length: 17
CDR3: CAWSGLAGVGYRETQYF

J: TRBJ1-6
size: few
V: TRBV7-3
length: 15
CDR3: CASSPTGGIGSPLHF

J: TRBJ2-7
size: -
V: TRBV28
length: 16
CDR3: CASSFKQGANSYEQYF

J: TRBJ1-1
size: -
V: TRBV27
length: 15
CDR3: CASSLTTGGDTEAFF

J: TRBJ2-3
size: -
V: TRBV5-1
length: 13
CDR3: CASNGQGTDTQYF

J: TRBJ2-6
size: -
V: TRBV6-4
length: 15
CDR3: CASSVGGLGANVLTF

J: TRBJ2-1
size: -
V: TRBV6-1
length: 13
CDR3: CASSERDGAEQFF

J: TRBJ1-6
size: -
V: TRBV30
length: 16
CDR3: CAWSRQGNFYNSPLHF

J: TRBJ2-7
size: -
V: TRBV29-1
length: 14
CDR3: CSVDRDRMDHEQYF

J: TRBJ2-1
size: -
V: TRBV28
length: 16
CDR3: CASSPGSASSYNEQFF

J: TRBJ1-1
size: -
V: TRBV27
length: 14
CDR3: CASRIRTGHTEAFF

J: TRBJ1-1
size: -
V: TRBV28
length: 12
CDR3: CASSFQGRGGEF

J: TRBJ2-7
size: once
V: TRBV4-3
length: 16
CDR3: CASSQEATGTSYEQYF

J: TRBJ2-1
size: -
V: TRBV29-1
length: 14
CDR3: CSVTGGSTPGEQFF

J: TRBJ2-6
size: -
V: TRBV18
length: 15
CDR3: CASSPGFSGANVLTF

J: TRBJ1-1
size: -
V: TRBV19
length: 13
CDR3: CASSITGMTEAFF

J: TRBJ1-4
size: -
V: TRBV11-2
length: 15
CDR3: CASSTLQGKGEKLFF

J: TRBJ2-1
size: -
V: TRBV30
length: 14
CDR3: CAWSVRLAGGEQFF

J: TRBJ1-5
size: -
V: TRBV24-1
length: 15
CDR3: CATSDSGQGNQPQHF

J: TRBJ1-5
size: -
V: TRBV29-1
length: 13
CDR3: CSVVDSFQSAQHF

J: TRBJ2-1
size: -
V: TRBV5-4
length: 17
CDR3: CASSPGTGPSSYNEQFF

J: TRBJ1-1
size: -
V: TRBV4-3
length: 17
CDR3: CASSQVVLGAGDTEAFF

J: TRBJ2-7
size: -
V: TRBV30
length: 14
CDR3: CAWSEPSSSYEQYF

J: TRBJ1-4
size: -
V: TRBV30
length: 14
CDR3: CAWSGVPHTEKLFF

J: TRBJ2-1
size: few
V: TRBV7-9
length: 18
CDR3: CASSLAAGGLSSYNEQFF

J: TRBJ2-5
size: -
V: TRBV28
length: 14
CDR3: CASSSLALQETQYF

J: TRBJ2-1
size: -
V: TRBV19
length: 15
CDR3: CASSISGSPYNEQFF

J: TRBJ2-2
size: -
V: TRBV9
length: 15
CDR3: CASSGAVLSPGELFF

J: TRBJ1-4
size: -
V: TRBV30
length: 13
CDR3: CAWSGVSNEKLFF

J: TRBJ2-7
size: -
V: TRBV11-1
length: 14
CDR3: CASSPGQGSYEQYF

J: TRBJ2-7
size: -
V: TRBV6-2/TRBV6-3
length: 14
CDR3: CASSAWQGFYEQYF

J: TRBJ2-1
size: -
V: TRBV6-5
length: 16
CDR3: CASSYSTRFSANEQFF

J: TRBJ2-7
size: -
V: TRBV28
length: 16
CDR3: CASSPGDRGLDYEQYF

J: TRBJ2-2
size: -
V: TRBV27
length: 13
CDR3: CATQGMNTGELFF

J: TRBJ2-5
size: -
V: TRBV5-1
length: 17
CDR3: CASSLNDFRGRAETQYF

J: TRBJ2-7
size: -
V: TRBV14
length: 12
CDR3: CASSRGSPGQYF

J: TRBJ2-4
size: once
V: TRBV11-3
length: 17
CDR3: CASSLKRLDTAKNIQYF

J: TRBJ1-2
size: -
V: TRBV6-5
length: 15
CDR3: CASGAWDIDNYGYTF

J: TRBJ1-2
size: -
V: TRBV10-1
length: 16
CDR3: CASSESMVAGPYGYTF

J: TRBJ2-7
size: -
V: TRBV29-1
length: 13
CDR3: CSVVRRDSYEQYF

J: TRBJ1-4
size: -
V: TRBV19
length: 14
CDR3: CASSIGVGGEKLFF